This record looks at one T cell receptor (beta chain) sequence and its context. Its antigen remains unknown. Every patient was affected by relapse after autologous stem cell transplantation, while exposure to brentuximab vedotin was not uniform. Out of thawed PBMCs, magnetic negative selection purified CD4+ T cells. The J segment lost 4 bases and the V segment lost 6 bases, leaving 9 bases of the junction unmatched. This CDR3 comprises 15 residues. Germline V gene sequence: CDR1 MNHEY, CDR2 SVGAGI. The sample comes from a study of PD-1 blockade in classical Hodgkin lymphoma. Study overall: Patients were administered nivolumab (3 mg/kg intravenously) every 2 weeks.

TCRdb keeps only in-frame clones here, not all; method: immunoSEQ multiplex PCR. The data show tens of thousands of clones, 65% to 90% seen once. Findings of the study overall: Complete responders matched newly diagnosed patients in baseline diversity. Newly diagnosed patients were reported to start with lower TCR diversity than healthy donors. Patients were excluded if nivolumab began under 1 year after ASCT (the autologous transplant).

The chain has TRBV6-5 and TRBJ2-1; 7 bases match TRBD1. The starting material was CD4+ T cells from blood, obtained at baseline. The receptor comes from a human donor with classical Hodgkin lymphoma. CDR3 sequence reads: CASSYRDSTYNEQFF. The CDR3 DNA reads as TGTGCCAGCAGCTACCGGGACAGTACGTACAATGAGCAGTTCTTC.